The clone carrying this T cell receptor (beta chain) was detected only a few times. Its specificity is unknown. Sequencing targeted expressed TCRB transcripts, as all isolated RNA had been reverse transcribed. Clones were sequenced by immunoSEQ multiplex PCR, and TCRdb holds only the in-frame ones, with some missing. The sample lists around 300,000 clones; about 8% were seen once. The data originate from a study of beta chain features in type 1 diabetes. Looking at the study overall: The study found patients and healthy donors alike in age, gender and cell yields.

General study findings and limits: Moderate yet significant TCRB CDR3 shortening was seen in Type 1 diabetes patients in all four CD4+ subsets. Whether HLA type influences TCRB rearrangement remained unresolved here.

CDR1 is MNHNS, CDR2 SASEGT, per germline. CDR3 length: 14 amino acids. The V gene lost 5 bases and the J gene lost 1 base, with 8 bases spanning the gap. The TCR was taken from a woman aged 18-30 years in good health. The rearrangement joins TRBV6-1 to TRBJ2-2; D gene unclear. The sequenced sample was central memory CD4+ T cells from blood. In DNA, the CDR3 is TGTGCCAGCAGTTATACAGAGAACACCGGGGAGCTGTTTTTT. Amino acid sequence: CASSYTENTGELFF.